The source of this T cell receptor beta chain is a study of blood T cells in healthy people across ages. The study's findings and limits: There were more naive CD4+ cells and higher diversity in long-lived donors than in aged donors.

Donors were healthy Caucasian individuals from Russia aged about 6 to 90. The draw of peripheral blood yielded about 10 milliliters from each donor. On this clonotype itself: The antigen is unknown.

PCR was performed a second time for about 7 to 12 cycles using a sample-barcoded 5' primer and a J-beta primer mix. No fewer than 2.5 million CDR3-containing paired-end reads came from each sample. TCRdb passed the 5' RACE reads through MiXCR, listing each CDR3 protein once. This table has roughly 1,800,000 distinct CDR3 sequences, just under 50% appearing once. The germline V and J ends were trimmed by 0 bases and 4 bases, with 14 bases remaining between them. Germline V lookup: CDR1 SGDLS, CDR2 YYNGEE. This CDR3 is built from 15 residues. The genes are TRBV9 and TRBJ2-7; D may correspond to TRBD1 or TRBD2 (6 bases each). This TCR derives from a middle-aged woman in good health. Sequenced input: blood. The CDR3 sequence: CASSVGGGLRYEQYF. The CDR3 bases are TGTGCCAGCAGCGTAGGTGGGGGGCTGAGGTACGAGCAGTACTTC.